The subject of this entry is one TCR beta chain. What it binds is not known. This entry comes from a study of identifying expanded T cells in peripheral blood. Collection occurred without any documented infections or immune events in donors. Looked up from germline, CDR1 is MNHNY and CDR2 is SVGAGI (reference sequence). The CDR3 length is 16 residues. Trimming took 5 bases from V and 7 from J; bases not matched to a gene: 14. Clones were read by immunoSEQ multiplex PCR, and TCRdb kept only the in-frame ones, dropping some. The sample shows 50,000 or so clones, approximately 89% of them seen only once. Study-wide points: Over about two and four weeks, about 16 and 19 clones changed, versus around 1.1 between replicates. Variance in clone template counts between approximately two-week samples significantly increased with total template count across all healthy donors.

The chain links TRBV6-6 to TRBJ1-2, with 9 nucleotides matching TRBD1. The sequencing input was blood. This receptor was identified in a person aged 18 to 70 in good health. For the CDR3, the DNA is TGTGCCAGCAGTCCCGGTCCGGGACAGGGACTTCCTGGCTACACCTTC. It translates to CASSPGPGQGLPGYTF.